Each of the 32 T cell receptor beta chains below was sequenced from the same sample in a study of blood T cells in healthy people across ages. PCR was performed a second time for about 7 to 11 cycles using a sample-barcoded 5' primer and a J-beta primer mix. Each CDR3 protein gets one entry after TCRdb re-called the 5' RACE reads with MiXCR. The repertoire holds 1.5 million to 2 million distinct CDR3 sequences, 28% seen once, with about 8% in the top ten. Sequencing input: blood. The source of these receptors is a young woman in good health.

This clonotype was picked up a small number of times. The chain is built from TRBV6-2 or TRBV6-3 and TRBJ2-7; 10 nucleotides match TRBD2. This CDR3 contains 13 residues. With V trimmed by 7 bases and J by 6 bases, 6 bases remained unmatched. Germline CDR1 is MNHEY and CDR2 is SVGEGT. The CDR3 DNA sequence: TGTGCCAGCACCGGGACTAGCGTTGTCGAGCAGTACTTC. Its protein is CASTGTSVVEQYF.

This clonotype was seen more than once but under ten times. The chain's CDR3 is CASSYDDSSYNEQFF. The CDR3 coding sequence is TGTGCCAGCAGTTACGACGACAGTTCCTACAATGAGCAGTTCTTC. The chain carries TRBV6-6 and TRBJ2-1; D is possibly TRBD1 (5 bases). The CDR3 is 15 amino acids. Germline CDR1 MNHNY, CDR2 SVGAGI (reference sequence). V lost 2 bases to trimming and J lost 1 base, with 9 bases between them.

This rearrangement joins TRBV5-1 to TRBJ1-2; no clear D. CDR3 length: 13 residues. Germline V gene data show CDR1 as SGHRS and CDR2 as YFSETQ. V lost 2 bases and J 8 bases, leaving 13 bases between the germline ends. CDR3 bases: TGCGCCAGCAGCTTCGAAGACATTAGGGGCTACACCTTC. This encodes CASSFEDIRGYTF.

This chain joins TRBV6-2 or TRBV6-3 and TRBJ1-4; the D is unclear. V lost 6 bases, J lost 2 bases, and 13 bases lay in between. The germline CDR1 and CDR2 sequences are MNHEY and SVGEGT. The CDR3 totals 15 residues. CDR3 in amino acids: CASRPSQPTNEKLFF. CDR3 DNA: TGTGCCAGCAGACCGTCCCAGCCTACTAATGAAAAACTGTTTTTT.

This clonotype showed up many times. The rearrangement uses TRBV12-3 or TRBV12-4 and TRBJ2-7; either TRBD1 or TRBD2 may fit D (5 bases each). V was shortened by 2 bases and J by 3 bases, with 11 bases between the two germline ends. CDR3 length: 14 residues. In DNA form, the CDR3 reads TGTGCCAGCAGTTTAACGGGACGGTACTACGAGCAGTACTTC. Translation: CASSLTGRYYEQYF.

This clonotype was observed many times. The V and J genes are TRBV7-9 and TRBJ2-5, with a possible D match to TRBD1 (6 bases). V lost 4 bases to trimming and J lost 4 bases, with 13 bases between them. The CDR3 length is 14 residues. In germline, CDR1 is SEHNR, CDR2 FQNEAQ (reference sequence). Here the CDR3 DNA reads TGTGCCAGCAGCTCCCCAGGGGTGTTAGAGACCCAGTACTTC. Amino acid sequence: CASSSPGVLETQYF.

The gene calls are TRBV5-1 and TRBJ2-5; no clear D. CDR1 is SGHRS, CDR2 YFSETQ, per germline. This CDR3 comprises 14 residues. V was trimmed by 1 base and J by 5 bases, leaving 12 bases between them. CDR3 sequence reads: CASSLSAAMETQYF. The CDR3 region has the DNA TGCGCCAGCAGCTTGTCTGCGGCGATGGAGACCCAGTACTTC.

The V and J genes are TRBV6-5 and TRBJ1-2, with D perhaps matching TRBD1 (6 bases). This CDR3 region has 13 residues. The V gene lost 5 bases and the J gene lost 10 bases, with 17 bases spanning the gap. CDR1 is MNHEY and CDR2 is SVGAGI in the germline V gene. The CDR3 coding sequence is TGTGCCAGCAGTATCGCCACCGGACAGCTCTACACCTTC. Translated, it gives CASSIATGQLYTF.

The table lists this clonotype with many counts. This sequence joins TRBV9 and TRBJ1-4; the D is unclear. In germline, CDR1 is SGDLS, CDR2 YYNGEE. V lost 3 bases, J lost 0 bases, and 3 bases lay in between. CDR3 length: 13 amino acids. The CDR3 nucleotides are TGTGCCAGCAGCGCCTCAACTAATGAAAAACTGTTTTTT. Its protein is CASSASTNEKLFF.

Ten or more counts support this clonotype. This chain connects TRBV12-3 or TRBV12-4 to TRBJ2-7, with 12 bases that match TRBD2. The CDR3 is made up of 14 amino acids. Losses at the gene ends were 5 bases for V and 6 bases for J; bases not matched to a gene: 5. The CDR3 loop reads CASSPSTSGGEQYF. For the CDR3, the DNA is TGTGCCAGCAGTCCCTCGACTAGCGGGGGCGAGCAGTACTTC.

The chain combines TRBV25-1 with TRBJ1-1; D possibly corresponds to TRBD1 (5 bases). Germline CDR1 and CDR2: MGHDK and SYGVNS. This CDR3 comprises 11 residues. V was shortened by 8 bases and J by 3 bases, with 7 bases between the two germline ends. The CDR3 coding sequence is TGTGCCAGCCTGGGACACACTGAAGCTTTCTTT. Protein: CASLGHTEAFF.

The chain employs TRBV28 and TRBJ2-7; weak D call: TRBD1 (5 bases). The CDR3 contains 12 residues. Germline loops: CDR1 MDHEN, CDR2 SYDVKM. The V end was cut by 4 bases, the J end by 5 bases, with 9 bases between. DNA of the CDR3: TGTGCCAGCAGTTGGGGCTGGGACGAGCAGTACTTC. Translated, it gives CASSWGWDEQYF.

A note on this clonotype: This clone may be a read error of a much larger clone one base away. The CDR3 DNA follows: TGTGTCATCACGCCCATCGATGAGCAGTTCTTC. Translating it yields CVITPIDEQFF. The chain has TRBV10-3 and TRBJ2-1; D is uncertain. From germline, CDR1 is ENHRY and CDR2 SYGVKD. The CDR3 runs to 11 residues.

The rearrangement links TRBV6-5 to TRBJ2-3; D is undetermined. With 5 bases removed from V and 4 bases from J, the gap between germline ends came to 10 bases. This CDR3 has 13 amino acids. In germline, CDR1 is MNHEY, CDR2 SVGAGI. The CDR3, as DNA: TGTGCCAGCAGTCCGCCTGTTTCAGATACGCAGTATTTT. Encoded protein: CASSPPVSDTQYF.

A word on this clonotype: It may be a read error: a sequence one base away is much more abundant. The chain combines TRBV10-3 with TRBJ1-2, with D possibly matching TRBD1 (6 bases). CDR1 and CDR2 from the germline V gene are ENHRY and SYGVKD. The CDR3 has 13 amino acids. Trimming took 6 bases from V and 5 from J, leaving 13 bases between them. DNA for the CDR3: TGTGCCATCAGCACCAGGGGCGGATATGGCTACACCTTC. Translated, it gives CAISTRGGYGYTF.

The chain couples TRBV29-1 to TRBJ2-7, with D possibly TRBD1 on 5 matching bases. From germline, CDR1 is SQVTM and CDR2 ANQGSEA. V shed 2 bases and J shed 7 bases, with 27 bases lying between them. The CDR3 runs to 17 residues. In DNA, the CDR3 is TGCAGCGTTGAAACCGTCATCGGACACAGCTCCTACAATGAGCAGTACTTC. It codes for CSVETVIGHSSYNEQYF.

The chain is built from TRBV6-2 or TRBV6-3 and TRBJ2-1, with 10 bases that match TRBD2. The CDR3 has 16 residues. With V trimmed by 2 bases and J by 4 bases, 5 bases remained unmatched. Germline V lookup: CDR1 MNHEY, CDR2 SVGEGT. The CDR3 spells CASSYRISGRYNEQFF. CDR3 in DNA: TGTGCCAGCAGTTACAGGATTAGCGGGAGGTACAATGAGCAGTTCTTC.

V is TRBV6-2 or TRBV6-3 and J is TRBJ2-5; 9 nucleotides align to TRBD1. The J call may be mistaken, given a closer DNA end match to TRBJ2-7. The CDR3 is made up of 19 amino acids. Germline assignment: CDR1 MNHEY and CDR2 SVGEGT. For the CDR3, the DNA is TGTGCCAGCAGTACCATGGAGACGAGTGGACAGGGGTTACTCTACGAGCAGTACTTC. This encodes CASSTMETSGQGLLYEQYF.

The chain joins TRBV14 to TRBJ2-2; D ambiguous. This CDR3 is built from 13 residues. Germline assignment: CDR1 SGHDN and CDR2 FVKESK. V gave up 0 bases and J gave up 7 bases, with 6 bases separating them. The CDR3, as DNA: TGTGCCAGCAGCCAAGATGTGGGCGGGGAGCTGTTTTTT. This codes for CASSQDVGGELFF.

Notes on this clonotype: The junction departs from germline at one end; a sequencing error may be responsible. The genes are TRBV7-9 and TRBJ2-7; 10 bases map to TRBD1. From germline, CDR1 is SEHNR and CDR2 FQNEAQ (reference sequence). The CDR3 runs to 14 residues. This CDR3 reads CAGRPGTGADEQYF. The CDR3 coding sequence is TGTGCCGGCAGGCCAGGGACAGGGGCAGACGAGCAGTACTTC.

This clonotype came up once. The CDR3 DNA is TGTGCCAGCAGCTTGGTCAGTATCACCAGTAACTATGGCTACACCTTC. This codes for CASSLVSITSNYGYTF. The chain employs TRBV5-6 and TRBJ1-2; D is uncertain. V lost 0 bases and J 1 base, leaving 13 bases between the germline ends. Germline CDR1 SGHDT, CDR2 YYEEEE. There are 16 residues in the CDR3.

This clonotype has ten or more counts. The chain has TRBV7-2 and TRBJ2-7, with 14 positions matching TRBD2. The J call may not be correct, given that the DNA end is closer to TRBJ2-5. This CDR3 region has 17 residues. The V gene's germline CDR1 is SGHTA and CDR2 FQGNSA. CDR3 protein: CASSLGGLAGAGETQYF. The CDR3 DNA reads TGTGCCAGCAGCTTAGGGGGACTAGCGGGAGCGGGCGAGACCCAGTACTTC.

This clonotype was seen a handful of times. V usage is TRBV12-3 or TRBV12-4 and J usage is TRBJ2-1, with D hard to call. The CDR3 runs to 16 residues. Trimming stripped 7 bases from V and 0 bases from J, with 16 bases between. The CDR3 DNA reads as TGTGCCAGCACCCTTTACGGGCGTCGCTCCTACAATGAGCAGTTCTTC. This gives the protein CASTLYGRRSYNEQFF.

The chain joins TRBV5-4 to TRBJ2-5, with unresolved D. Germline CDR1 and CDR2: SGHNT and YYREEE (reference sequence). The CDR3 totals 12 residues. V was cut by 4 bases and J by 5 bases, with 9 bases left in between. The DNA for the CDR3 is TGTGCCAGCAGCCCGTTCCTGGAGACCCAGTACTTC. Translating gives CASSPFLETQYF.

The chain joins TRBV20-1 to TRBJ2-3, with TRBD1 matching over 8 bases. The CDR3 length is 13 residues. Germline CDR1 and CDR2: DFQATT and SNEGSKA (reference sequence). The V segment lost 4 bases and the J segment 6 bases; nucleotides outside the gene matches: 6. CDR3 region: CSAITNRGDTQYF. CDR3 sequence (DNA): TGCAGTGCTATAACAAACAGGGGGGATACGCAGTATTTT.

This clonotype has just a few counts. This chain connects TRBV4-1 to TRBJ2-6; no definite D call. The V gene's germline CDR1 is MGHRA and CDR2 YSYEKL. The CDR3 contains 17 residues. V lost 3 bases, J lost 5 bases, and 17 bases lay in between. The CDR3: CASSQDGPAVRANVLTF. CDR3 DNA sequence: TGCGCCAGCAGCCAGGATGGACCGGCCGTGAGGGCCAACGTCCTGACTTTC.

CDR3 sequence reads: CASSLRPGTADEQYF. The CDR3 region has the DNA TGTGCCAGCAGTTTAAGGCCGGGGACAGCGGACGAGCAGTACTTC. This chain links TRBV12-3 or TRBV12-4 with TRBJ2-7, with 7 positions matching TRBD1. V shed 2 bases and J 5 bases; nucleotides not matched to a gene: 9. This CDR3 contains 15 residues.

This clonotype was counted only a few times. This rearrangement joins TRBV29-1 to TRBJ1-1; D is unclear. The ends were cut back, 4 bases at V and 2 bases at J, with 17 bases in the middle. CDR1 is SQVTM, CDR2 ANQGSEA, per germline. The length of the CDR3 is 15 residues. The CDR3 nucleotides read TGCAGCGTTGTTGGTCAGACTGTTAGTAACACTGAAGCTTTCTTT. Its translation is CSVVGQTVSNTEAFF. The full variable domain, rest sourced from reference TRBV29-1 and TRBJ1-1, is SAVISQKPSRDICQRGTSLTIQCQVDSQVTMMFWYRQQPGQSLTLIATANQGSEATYESGFVIDKFPISRPNLTFSTLTVSNMSPEDSSIYLCSVVGQTVSNTEAFFGQGTRLTVV.

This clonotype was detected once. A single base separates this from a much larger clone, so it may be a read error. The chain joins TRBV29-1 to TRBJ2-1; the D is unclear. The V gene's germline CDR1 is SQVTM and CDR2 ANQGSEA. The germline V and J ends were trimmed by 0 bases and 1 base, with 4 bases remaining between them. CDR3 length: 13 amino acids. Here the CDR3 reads CSVEEVSYNEQFF. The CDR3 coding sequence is TGCAGCGTTGAAGAGGTGTCCTACAATGAGCAGTTCTTC.

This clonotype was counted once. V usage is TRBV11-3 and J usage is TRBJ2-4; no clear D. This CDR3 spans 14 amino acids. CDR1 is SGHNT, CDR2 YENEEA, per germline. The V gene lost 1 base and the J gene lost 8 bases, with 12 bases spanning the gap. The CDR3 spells CASSLAGPTYIQYF. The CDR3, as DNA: TGTGCCAGCAGCTTAGCCGGCCCGACGTACATTCAGTACTTC.

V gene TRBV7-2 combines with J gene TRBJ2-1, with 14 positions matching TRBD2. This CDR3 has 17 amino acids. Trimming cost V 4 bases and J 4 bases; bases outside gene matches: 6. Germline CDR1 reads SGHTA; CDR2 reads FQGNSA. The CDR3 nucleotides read TGTGCCAGCAGCTCCAGGACTAGCGGGAGGAGTTACAATGAGCAGTTCTTC. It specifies CASSSRTSGRSYNEQFF.

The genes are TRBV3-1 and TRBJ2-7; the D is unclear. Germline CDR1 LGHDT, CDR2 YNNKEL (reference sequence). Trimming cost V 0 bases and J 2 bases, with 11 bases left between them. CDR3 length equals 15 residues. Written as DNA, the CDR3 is TGTGCCAGCAGCCAAGATCGTCAGTTTCCCTACGAGCAGTACTTC. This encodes CASSQDRQFPYEQYF.